This T cell receptor (beta chain) was sequenced in a study of Ad26.COV2.S vaccination and SARS-CoV-2 variants. Background on the study: The vaccine Ad26.COV2.S was put into the muscle once, or twice with 56 days between.

V was trimmed by 4 bases and J by 3 bases, leaving 4 bases between them. Germline V gives CDR1 MGHRA, CDR2 YSYEKL. The CDR3 is 13 residues long. A note on this clone: Its antigen is currently unknown.

Findings of the study overall: Total responses of T cells may have been underestimated by the analyses of TCR breadth and depth. Spike-specific CD8+ and CD4+ T cell responses reportedly showed substantial breadth after vaccination.

Treatment described: some 20 received Ad26.COV2.S at low or high dose, single or two shots; about 5 received placebo; per-sample allocation not given. Samples were taken on day 63 after the first vaccine or placebo injection. Assay: immunoSEQ multiplex PCR; the TCRdb copy retains only in-frame clones and omits some. The sample holds over 400,000 clones, 80% to 95% seen once. The sequences come from peripheral blood, collected in a trial of Ad26.COV2.S vaccine versus placebo. This TCR came from a person aged 18-60 years who received the Ad26.COV2.S COVID-19 vaccine or a placebo. This rearrangement joins TRBV4-1 to TRBJ2-6; D call uncertain. CDR3 bases: TGCGCCAGCAGCCCGGTTGGGGCCAACGTCCTGACTTTC. Amino acids: CASSPVGANVLTF.